Listed here are 8 T cell receptor beta chains from one sample, sequenced in a study of response to subunit inactivated influenza vaccine. TCRdb independently ran MiXCR on the RT-PCR reads; one entry per CDR3 protein. The sample carries more than 450,000 distinct CDR3 sequences, around 10% recorded once. These records were also assigned to another study, of T cells expressing NK-cell markers. This second study notes: 5'RACE template switching with UMIs generated TCR beta cDNA.

Here the sequenced sample was PBMCs from blood, taken on the day of vaccination. The source of these receptors is a man aged 50 or older who received an inactivated influenza vaccine.

The chain links TRBV14 to TRBJ2-2, with 9 bases matching TRBD2. The CDR3 is 18 amino acids. After removal of 5 bases from V and 4 bases from J, the junction contained 14 bases not matched to a gene. The germline V gene has CDR1 SGHDN and CDR2 FVKESK. CDR3: CASSSYLLAGAVTGELFF. The CDR3 DNA follows: TGTGCCAGCAGCTCCTACTTATTAGCGGGGGCCGTCACCGGGGAGCTGTTTTTT.

V is TRBV18 and J is TRBJ2-7; D perhaps matches TRBD2 (5 bases). Trimming took off 1 base at V and 3 bases at J, with 16 bases between the two ends. The CDR3 has 16 amino acids. Germline V gene sequence: CDR1 KGHSH, CDR2 LQKENI. CDR3 residues: CASSPRGGSSSYEQYF. The CDR3 coding sequence is TGTGCCAGCTCACCACGAGGAGGTAGCAGTAGCTACGAGCAGTACTTC.

This clonotype was seen only a few times. The chain is built from TRBV6-2 or TRBV6-3 and TRBJ1-2, with D possibly matching TRBD1 (5 bases). V dropped 2 bases and J dropped 8 bases, with 12 bases sitting between them. Germline V CDR1 and CDR2: MNHEY, SVGEGT. CDR3 size: 13 residues. CDR3 DNA sequence: TGTGCCAGCAGTTACACGGGCCCAGGGGGCTACACCTTC. Its translation: CASSYTGPGGYTF.

This clonotype occurred a few times. This chain uses TRBV7-8 with TRBJ2-7; D gene ambiguous. Germline CDR1 reads SGHVS; CDR2 reads FQNEAQ. V lost 5 bases and J 2 bases, leaving 13 bases between the germline ends. The CDR3 length is 14 residues. The CDR3 sequence: CASSPPGRAYEQYF. Written as DNA, the CDR3 is TGTGCCAGCAGCCCCCCGGGCAGAGCCTACGAGCAGTACTTC.

The chain is built from TRBV12-3 or TRBV12-4 and TRBJ1-1, with D perhaps matching TRBD1 (5 bases). The germline V and J ends were trimmed by 6 bases and 1 base, with 9 bases remaining between them. CDR3 length: 13 residues. CDR3 sequence (DNA): TGTGCCAGCAGGACTACAGGGAACACTGAAGCTTTCTTT. Protein: CASRTTGNTEAFF.

The table lists this clonotype with a few counts. V is TRBV7-2 and J is TRBJ2-7; D is unclear. Germline assignment: CDR1 SGHTA and CDR2 FQGNSA. Trimming left V 1 base short and J 2 bases short, with 9 bases between. There are 14 residues in the CDR3. CDR3 DNA sequence: TGTGCCAGCAGCTTAGAGTTCCCTGCCTACGAGCAGTACTTC. Protein product: CASSLEFPAYEQYF.

This chain connects TRBV15 to TRBJ1-2; D gene unclear. V shed 5 bases and J shed 6 bases, with 16 bases lying between them. Germline V gene lookup returns CDR1 LNHNV and CDR2 YYDKDF (reference sequence). The CDR3 is 14 residues long. As DNA, the CDR3 is TGTGCCACCAGCCCTGTTTTGACAACTCATGGCTACACCTTC. Its translation is CATSPVLTTHGYTF.

V usage is TRBV2 and J usage is TRBJ1-2; 7 bases agree with TRBD1. From germline, CDR1 is SNHLY and CDR2 FYNNEI. The CDR3 is made up of 13 amino acids. V lost 5 bases to trimming and J lost 6 bases; unmatched junction nucleotides: 6. Here the CDR3 reads CASSKNGQDGYTF. The CDR3 nucleotides read TGTGCCAGCAGTAAAAATGGACAGGATGGCTACACCTTC.